These 20 T cell receptor beta chains were all obtained from the same sample, sequenced in a study of neoadjuvant anti-PD-1 for oral cavity cancer. Profiled with immunoSEQ multiplex PCR; TCRdb holds only in-frame clones, not every one. The sample includes about 68,000 clones, approximately 84% of them seen just once. Sample time point: after neoadjuvant nivolumab, at surgical resection. The sequencing used PBMCs, collected after nivolumab (anti-PD-1) treatment. Source of these receptors: a person between 40 and 79 years old with oral cavity squamous cell carcinoma.

Concerning this clone itself: This CDR3 is also generated by other DNA sequences in the sample. The chain employs TRBV7-9 and TRBJ2-3, with D unresolved. Germline V gene data show CDR1 as SEHNR and CDR2 as FQNEAQ (reference sequence). V lost 5 bases to trimming and J lost 2 bases, with 5 bases between them. The CDR3 contains 12 residues. The CDR3 nucleotides read TGTGCCAGCAGCCCCTCCACAGATACGCAGTATTTT. Translating gives CASSPSTDTQYF.

This clone has a single count. Written as DNA, the CDR3 is TGTGCCATCACCCGTGATCAAACCGGGGGATCCTACGAGCAGTACTTC. Translation gives CAITRDQTGGSYEQYF. The V gene is TRBV10-3, the J gene TRBJ2-7, with D maybe TRBD2 (6 bases). Germline lookup yields CDR1 ENHRY and CDR2 SYGVKD. This CDR3 has 16 amino acids. V was clipped by 7 bases and J by 1 base, with 20 bases between them.

This chain joins TRBV28 and TRBJ2-7; 9 bases map to TRBD2. CDR3 length: 15 residues. The ends lost 4 bases at V and 6 bases at J; junction bases unmatched: 10. CDR1 MDHEN and CDR2 SYDVKM come from the germline V gene. Here the CDR3 DNA reads TGTGCCAGCAGTTCGGCGGGAGGGGGGAGGACCGAGCAGTACTTC. Protein sequence: CASSSAGGGRTEQYF. The full variable domain, its missing parts supplied by reference TRBV28 and TRBJ2-7, is DVKVTQSSRYLVKRTGEKVFLECVQDMDHENMFWYRQDPGLGLRLIYFSYDVKMKEKGDIPEGYSVSREKKERFSLILESASTNQTSMYLCASSSAGGGRTEQYFGPGTRLTVT.

The chain employs TRBV5-1 and TRBJ2-7; 8 nucleotides match TRBD2. The CDR3 consists of 15 residues. The V segment lost 1 base and the J segment 5 bases; nucleotides outside the gene matches: 8. Germline-derived CDR1 and CDR2 are SGHRS and YFSETQ. The CDR3: CASSLTPGLGNEQYF. The CDR3 DNA reads TGCGCCAGCAGCTTGACTCCGGGACTAGGGAACGAGCAGTACTTC.

This clone has only one observation. This chain uses TRBV11-1 with TRBJ2-7; 8 nucleotides match TRBD2. The germline CDR1 and CDR2 sequences are SGHAT and FQDESV (reference sequence). This CDR3 is 14 amino acids long. J lost 6 bases, V lost 5 bases, and 9 bases had no gene match. The CDR3 coding sequence is TGTGCCAGCAGCCGAAGCGGGAGTCGGAGCGAGCAGTACTTC. Translation: CASSRSGSRSEQYF. Supplemented by reference TRBV11-1 and TRBJ2-7, the full variable domain reads EAEVAQSPRYKITEKSQAVAFWCDPISGHATLYWYRQILGQGPELLVQFQDESVVDDSQLPKDRFSAERLKGVDSTLKIQPAELGDSAMYLCASSRSGSRSEQYFGPGTRLTVT.

The chain has TRBV5-8 and TRBJ2-7, with D maybe TRBD1 (6 bases). This CDR3 spans 13 amino acids. CDR1 and CDR2 (germline): SGHTS, YDEGEE. V lost 2 bases and J lost 5, with 11 bases in between. The CDR3 DNA reads as TGTGCCAGCAGCTTACAGGGTAGCCACGAGCAGTACTTC. Residues: CASSLQGSHEQYF.

CDR3 sequence: CASSPQRGFENIQYF. For the CDR3, the DNA is TGTGCCAGCAGCCCGCAAAGGGGTTTTGAGAACATTCAGTACTTC. This chain links TRBV11-2 with TRBJ2-4, with D perhaps matching TRBD1 (5 bases). The CDR3 extends over 15 amino acids. CDR1 SGHAT and CDR2 FQNNGV come from the germline V gene. Trimming shortened V by 5 bases and J by 7 bases, and 18 bases separated the two germline ends.

The CDR3 nucleotides read TGTGCCAGTAGTATAGAGGGCAGGGGGAATAATCAGCCCCAGCATTTT. Protein: CASSIEGRGNNQPQHF. V and J are TRBV19 and TRBJ1-5; 7 bases match TRBD1. Germline lookup yields CDR1 LNHDA and CDR2 SQIVND (reference sequence). CDR3 length: 16 amino acids. The J segment lost 4 bases and the V segment lost 0 bases, leaving 6 bases of the junction unmatched.

This chain links TRBV19 with TRBJ2-2; TRBD2 might be the D (6 bases). Germline V gene sequence: CDR1 LNHDA, CDR2 SQIVND (reference sequence). V lost 1 base and J 7 bases, leaving 13 bases between the germline ends. CDR3 length equals 15 residues. The CDR3 coding sequence is TGTGCCAGTAGTATAGGCGGGACCCCTGGCGGGGAGCTGTTTTTT. It translates to CASSIGGTPGGELFF. Using reference TRBV19 and TRBJ2-2 for the parts outside the CDR3, the full variable domain is DGGITQSPKYLFRKEGQNVTLSCEQNLNHDAMYWYRQDPGQGLRLIYYSQIVNDFQKGDIAEGYSVSREKKESFPLTVTSAQKNPTAFYLCASSIGGTPGGELFFGEGSRLTVL.

The chain couples TRBV5-1 to TRBJ2-2; 8 nucleotides agree with TRBD1. CDR3 length: 15 amino acids. CDR1 is SGHRS, CDR2 YFSETQ, per germline. Trimming cost V 2 bases and J 2 bases; bases outside gene matches: 2. CDR3 loop: CASSFAGGNTGELFF. CDR3 coding DNA: TGCGCCAGCAGCTTTGCAGGGGGCAACACCGGGGAGCTGTTTTTT.

The rearrangement uses TRBV9 and TRBJ1-2; a possible D gene is TRBD1 (5 bases). V was cut by 0 bases and J by 4 bases, with 16 bases left in between. CDR1 is SGDLS, CDR2 YYNGEE, per germline. This CDR3 region has 16 residues. The CDR3 DNA follows: TGTGCCAGCAGCGTAGCTTCTAGGGGACTCGGCTATGGCTACACCTTC. This encodes CASSVASRGLGYGYTF. The whole variable domain, filled in from reference TRBV9 and TRBJ1-2, reads DSGVTQTPKHLITATGQRVTLRCSPRSGDLSVYWYQQSLDQGLQFLIQYYNGEERAKGNILERFSAQQFPDLHSELNLSSLELGDSALYFCASSVASRGLGYGYTFGSGTRLTVV.

This chain joins TRBV13 and TRBJ2-3, with D possibly matching TRBD1 (6 bases). Germline loops: CDR1 PRHDT, CDR2 FYEKMQ (reference sequence). Trimming took off 5 bases at V and 6 bases at J, with 15 bases between the two ends. The CDR3 has 14 amino acids. CDR3 sequence (DNA): TGTGCCAGCAGCCTAACAGGGCTCCCGGATACGCAGTATTTT. Amino acids: CASSLTGLPDTQYF.

Of note for this clone: A much bigger clone sits one base away, suggesting this may be a read error. At the DNA level, this CDR3 is encoded by other sequences in the same sample as well. The V call is TRBV2, the J call TRBJ1-2, with 9 bases matching TRBD1. Germline CDR1 is SNHLY and CDR2 is FYNNEI. CDR3 length: 14 amino acids. The DNA of the CDR3 is TGTGCCAGCAGTTGGGGACAGGGACACTATGGCTACACCTTT. Its protein product is CASSWGQGHYGYTF.

The chain uses TRBV19 and TRBJ1-4, with TRBD1 as a possible D gene (5 bases). This CDR3 has 16 amino acids. Germline V CDR1 and CDR2: LNHDA, SQIVND (reference sequence). The V end lost 5 bases, the J end lost 2 bases, and 15 bases lay between the germline ends. The chain's CDR3 is CASSPQGTRTNEKLFF. CDR3 DNA sequence: TGTGCCAGTAGTCCCCAGGGTACCAGGACTAATGAAAAACTGTTTTTT. Complete variable domain (other parts from reference TRBV19 and TRBJ1-4): DGGITQSPKYLFRKEGQNVTLSCEQNLNHDAMYWYRQDPGQGLRLIYYSQIVNDFQKGDIAEGYSVSREKKESFPLTVTSAQKNPTAFYLCASSPQGTRTNEKLFFGSGTQLSVL.

The V and J genes are TRBV6-5 and TRBJ2-7, with D possibly TRBD2 on 7 matching bases. Deletions cut 0 bases from V and 0 bases from J, with 12 bases between. The germline gives CDR1 MNHEY, CDR2 SVGAGI. This CDR3 region has 16 residues. This CDR3 is CASSYSRGRASYEQYF. In DNA form, the CDR3 reads TGTGCCAGCAGTTACTCAAGGGGGAGGGCCTCCTACGAGCAGTACTTC.

This chain uses TRBV25-1 with TRBJ1-4, with no clear D. The CDR3 sequence is 17 residues long. V shed 1 base and J shed 8 bases, with 20 bases lying between them. In germline, CDR1 is MGHDK, CDR2 SYGVNS. Written as DNA, the CDR3 is TGTGCCAGCAGTGAATCCCTCTCGGCTCCCGTTAGGGAAAAACTGTTTTTT. This gives the protein CASSESLSAPVREKLFF.

V usage is TRBV28 and J usage is TRBJ2-5; unclear D gene. Germline V lookup: CDR1 MDHEN, CDR2 SYDVKM. The CDR3 spans 13 residues. V was trimmed by 5 bases and J by 4 bases, leaving 11 bases between them. The CDR3 DNA reads TGTGCCAGCAGTCCCCGGCGTGGAGAGACCCAGTACTTC. Translating gives CASSPRRGETQYF. Drawing the rest from reference TRBV28 and TRBJ2-5, the complete variable domain is DVKVTQSSRYLVKRTGEKVFLECVQDMDHENMFWYRQDPGLGLRLIYFSYDVKMKEKGDIPEGYSVSREKKERFSLILESASTNQTSMYLCASSPRRGETQYFGPGTRLLVL.

The genes are TRBV28 and TRBJ1-3, with D perhaps matching TRBD1 (5 bases). The V gene lost 10 bases and the J gene lost 1 base, with 11 bases spanning the gap. From germline, CDR1 is MDHEN and CDR2 SYDVKM. The CDR3 has 13 amino acids. CDR3 region: CAIKGVSGNTIYF. DNA of the CDR3: TGTGCCATTAAAGGGGTGTCTGGAAACACCATATATTTT.

The rearrangement joins TRBV6-1 to TRBJ1-5; a possible D gene is TRBD1 (6 bases). This CDR3 is 14 amino acids long. Germline V gives CDR1 MNHNS, CDR2 SASEGT. The V gene lost 6 bases and the J gene lost 6 bases, with 15 bases spanning the gap. The CDR3 is CASSTGMEGQPQHF. In DNA, the CDR3 is TGTGCCAGCAGCACAGGGATGGAGGGTCAGCCCCAGCATTTT.

This chain joins TRBV2 and TRBJ2-7, with D possibly being TRBD1 or TRBD2 (5 bases each). Trimming took off 5 bases at V and 1 base at J, with 12 bases between the two ends. This CDR3 has 14 residues. The germline V gene encodes CDR1 SNHLY and CDR2 FYNNEI. DNA of the CDR3: TGTGCCAGCAGTTCCGGGACCCAGTCCTACGAGCAGTACTTC. Translated, it gives CASSSGTQSYEQYF.